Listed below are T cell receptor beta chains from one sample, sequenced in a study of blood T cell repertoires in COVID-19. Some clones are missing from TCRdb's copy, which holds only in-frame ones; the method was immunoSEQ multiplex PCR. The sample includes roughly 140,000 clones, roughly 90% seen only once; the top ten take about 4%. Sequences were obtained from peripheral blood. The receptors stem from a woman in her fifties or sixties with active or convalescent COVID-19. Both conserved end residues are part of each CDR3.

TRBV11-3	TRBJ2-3	CASSPGQGRDTQYF
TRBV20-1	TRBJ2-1	CSASGLAGGAYRDEQFF
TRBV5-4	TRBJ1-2	CASSFTGQGNYGYTF
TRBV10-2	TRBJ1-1	CASSEWGGAEAFF
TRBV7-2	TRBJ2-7	CASSTPGQGRQYF
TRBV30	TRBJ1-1	CAWRPFGGNTEAFF
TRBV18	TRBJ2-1	CASSPVLAGGPNEQFF
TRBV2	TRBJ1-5	CASRGPGPQHF
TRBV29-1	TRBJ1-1	CSVDGGEAFF
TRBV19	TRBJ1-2	CASSPPPGQRYGYTF
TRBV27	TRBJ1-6	CASSFRTANSPLHF
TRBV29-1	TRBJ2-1	CSVVSGGAFSNEQFF
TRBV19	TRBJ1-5	CASTGFAQPQHF
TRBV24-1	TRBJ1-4	CVCRGQALWF
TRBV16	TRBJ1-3	CASSQSSGVFGNTIYF
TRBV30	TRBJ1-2	CAWSPSSGYGYTF
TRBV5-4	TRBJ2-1	CASSREGRGLKDYNEQFF
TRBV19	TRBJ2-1	CASSPPGTSTEQFF
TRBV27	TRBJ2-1	CASSLLLYPSSYNEQFF
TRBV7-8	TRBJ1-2	CASSLGENYGYTF
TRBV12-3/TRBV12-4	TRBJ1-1	CASSGGAQAFF
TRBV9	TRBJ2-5	CASSVSRTSPNQETQYF
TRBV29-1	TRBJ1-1	CSVDGAGHTEAFF
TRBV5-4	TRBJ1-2	CASSLLESYGYTF
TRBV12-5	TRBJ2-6	CASGLVPGQLIGGANVLTF
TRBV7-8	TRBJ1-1	CASSLNYGIRNTEAFF
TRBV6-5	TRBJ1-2	CASSRTVNYGYTF
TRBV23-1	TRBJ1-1	CASSHSDRVGMNTEAFF
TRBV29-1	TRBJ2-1	CSITTGGWHEQFF
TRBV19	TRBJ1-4	CASTRSGTINEKLFF
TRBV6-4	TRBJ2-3	CASSDPTTDTQYF
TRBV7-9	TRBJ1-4	CASSSTDSTNEKLFF
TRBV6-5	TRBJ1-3	CASCHDRAGNTIYF
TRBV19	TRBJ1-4	CASSIFLLSGTGEEKLFF
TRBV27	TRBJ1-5	CASSFAGDDFNNQPQHF
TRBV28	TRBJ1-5	CASWNGGPGQPQHF
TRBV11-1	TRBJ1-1	CASSYTGQGNTEAFF
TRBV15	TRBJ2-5	CATSSLFETQYF
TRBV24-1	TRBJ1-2	CATSDLRQEAFSYGYTF
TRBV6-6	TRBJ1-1	CASSSSGQGNTEAFF
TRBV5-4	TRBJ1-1	CASNGGLVGGGETEAFF